The present T cell receptor (beta chain) was sequenced within a study of early T cells in non-severe SARS-CoV-2 infection. In the study overall: Sequenced material consisted of bulk RNA (from unsorted whole blood), and chains were unpaired.

Individual cDNA molecules were tagged with unique molecular identifiers. Each CDR3 protein gets one entry after TCRdb re-called the 5' RACE reads with MiXCR. The sample carries around 63,000 distinct CDR3 sequences, roughly 13% recorded once. Notes on the study in general: VDJdb matches were skewed toward anti-spike CD8 T cell responses.

In germline, CDR1 is KGHDR, CDR2 SFDVKD. The CDR3 runs 16 residues. The V end lost 3 bases, the J end lost 0 bases, and 11 bases lay between the germline ends. Ten or more counts support this clonotype. Its antigen is unknown. What was sequenced was whole blood. The TCR sequence derives from an adult who was a healthcare worker with PCR-confirmed SARS-CoV-2 infection or an uninfected control (not recorded which). The rearrangement uses TRBV24-1 and TRBJ2-1; D may be TRBD2 (6 bases). In DNA, the CDR3 is TGTGCCACCAGTGATGCTAGCGCTAGCTCCTACAATGAGCAGTTCTTC. Its protein is CATSDASASSYNEQFF.